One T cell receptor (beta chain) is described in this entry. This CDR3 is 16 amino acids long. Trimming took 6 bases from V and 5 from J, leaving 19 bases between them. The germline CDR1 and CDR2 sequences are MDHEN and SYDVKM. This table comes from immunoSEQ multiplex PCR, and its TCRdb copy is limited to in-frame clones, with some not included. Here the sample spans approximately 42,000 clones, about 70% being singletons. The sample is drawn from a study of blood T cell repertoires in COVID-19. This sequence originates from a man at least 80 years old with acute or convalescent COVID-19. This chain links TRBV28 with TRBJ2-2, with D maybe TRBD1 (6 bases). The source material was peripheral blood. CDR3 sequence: CASSVPGQSPTGELFF. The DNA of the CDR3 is TGTGCCAGCAGCGTCCCGGGACAATCCCCTACCGGGGAGCTGTTTTTT.